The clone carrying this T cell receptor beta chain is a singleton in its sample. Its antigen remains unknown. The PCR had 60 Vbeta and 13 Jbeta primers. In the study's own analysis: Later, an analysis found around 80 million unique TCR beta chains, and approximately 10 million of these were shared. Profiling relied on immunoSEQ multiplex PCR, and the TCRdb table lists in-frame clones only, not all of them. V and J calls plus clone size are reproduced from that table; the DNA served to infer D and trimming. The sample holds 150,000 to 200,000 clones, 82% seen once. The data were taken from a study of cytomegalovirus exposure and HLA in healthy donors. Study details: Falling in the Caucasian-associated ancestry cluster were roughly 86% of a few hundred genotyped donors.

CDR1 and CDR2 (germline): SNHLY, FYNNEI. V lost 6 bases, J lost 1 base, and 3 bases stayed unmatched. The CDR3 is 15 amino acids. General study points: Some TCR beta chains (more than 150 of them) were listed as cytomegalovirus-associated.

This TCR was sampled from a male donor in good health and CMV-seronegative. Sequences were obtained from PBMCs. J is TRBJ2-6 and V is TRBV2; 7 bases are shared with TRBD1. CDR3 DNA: TGTGCCAGCAGCGAACAGGGGTCTGGGGCCAACGTCCTGACTTTC. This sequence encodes CASSEQGSGANVLTF.